This TCR beta chain was sequenced during a study of metastatic and nonmetastatic thyroid tumors. TCRdb recomputed clones from the PCR reads via MiXCR. The sample includes about 40,000 clones, around 17% of them seen just once. No patient received treatment before thyroid surgery. The CDR3 loop spans 16 amino acids. The trim removed 1 base at V and 6 bases at J, leaving 8 bases unmatched. In germline, CDR1 is SGHTA, CDR2 FQGNSA. Study-level results: Significantly higher TCR beta diversity was reportedly seen in malignant thyroid tumors than benign nodules, in blood and tumor.

This clone was detected many times. The target antigen is unknown. This clonotype was obtained from a female donor with papillary thyroid cancer or a benign thyroid nodule (not recorded which). Some clones in this sample may be carry-over from other donors' samples. The rearrangement uses TRBV7-2 and TRBJ2-3; 9 bases match TRBD2. The sample consisted of blood. The CDR3 loop is CASSLVAGGPGDTQYF. The CDR3 nucleotides read TGTGCCAGCAGCTTAGTGGCGGGAGGGCCGGGGGATACGCAGTATTTT.